The 11 T cell receptor beta chains presented below share a single source sample, sequenced in a study of control samples from healthy donors and cancer patients (TCRdb year 2020). Library method: the immunoSEQ multiplex PCR assay. The source is immuneACCESS, and TCRdb retained only in-frame sequences with V and J called. Part of the clones is not carried over; for the studies checked, unresolved V genes explain less than half of this, and the remainder is unexplained. This sample is represented by 150,000 to 200,000 clones; 70% to 90% of them were singletons. Nearly 5% of the sample belongs to the ten largest clones. The sequenced sample consisted of blood. The source of these receptors is a woman between 25 and 40 years old in good health.

As DNA, the CDR3 is TGTGCCAGCAGCGGGCCCCGGGACGGACTTAGCACAGATACGCAGTATTTT. This codes for CASSGPRDGLSTDTQYF. The V call is TRBV9, the J call TRBJ2-3; D may be TRBD1 or TRBD2 (5 bases each). CDR3 length equals 17 residues. Germline assignment: CDR1 SGDLS and CDR2 YYNGEE. The V end lost 3 bases, the J end lost 0 bases, and 17 bases lay between the germline ends.

The chain joins TRBV7-6 to TRBJ2-6; weak D call: TRBD2 (5 bases). V lost 2 bases, J lost 0 bases, and 5 bases lay in between. From germline, CDR1 is SGHVS and CDR2 FNYEAQ. CDR3 size: 15 residues. CDR3 sequence reads: CASSLRGSGANVLTF. The DNA of the CDR3 is TGTGCCAGCAGCTTACGGGGCTCTGGGGCCAACGTCCTGACTTTC.

The J gene is TRBJ1-5, the V gene TRBV19; the D is unclear. The CDR3 totals 14 residues. V was trimmed by 7 bases and J by 3 bases, leaving 13 bases between them. Germline V lookup: CDR1 LNHDA, CDR2 SQIVND (reference sequence). In nucleotides, the CDR3 is TGTGCCAGTAAGGAGGCGGGTGACAATCAGCCCCAGCATTTT. Amino acid sequence: CASKEAGDNQPQHF. The variable domain in full, completed from reference TRBV19 and TRBJ1-5, reads DGGITQSPKYLFRKEGQNVTLSCEQNLNHDAMYWYRQDPGQGLRLIYYSQIVNDFQKGDIAEGYSVSREKKESFPLTVTSAQKNPTAFYLCASKEAGDNQPQHFGDGTRLSIL.

This clone has just one count. The rearrangement uses TRBV4-1 and TRBJ2-3; TRBD2 aligns across 14 bases. The CDR3 contains 19 residues. V dropped 5 bases and J dropped 0; count of bases not matched to a gene: 10. CDR1 and CDR2 from the germline V gene are MGHRA and YSYEKL. The CDR3 DNA is TGCGCCAGCAGCTTTTCCGGGACTAGCGGGGGATTTAGCACAGATACGCAGTATTTT. This codes for CASSFSGTSGGFSTDTQYF.

The chain uses TRBV27 and TRBJ1-6; possibly TRBD1 for D (6 bases). This CDR3 contains 15 residues. Germline loops: CDR1 MNHEY, CDR2 SMNVEV (reference sequence). V shed 4 bases and J shed 9 bases, with 16 bases lying between them. The DNA for the CDR3 is TGTGCCAGCAGTTCGCGACAGGCTGTAGTTTCACCCCTCCACTTT. Its protein product is CASSSRQAVVSPLHF.

This clone was recorded only once. The chain uses TRBV11-2 and TRBJ2-1, with TRBD2 identical over 13 bases. With V trimmed by 5 bases and J by 0 bases, 10 bases remained unmatched. The CDR3 extends over 19 amino acids. Per germline, CDR1 SGHAT and CDR2 FQNNGV. CDR3 protein: CASSLTGTSGTSSYNEQFF. DNA for the CDR3: TGTGCCAGCAGCCTGACCGGGACTAGCGGGACTAGCTCCTACAATGAGCAGTTCTTC.

This chain links TRBV7-9 with TRBJ2-5; 9 nucleotides align to TRBD2. V lost 7 bases and J lost 2; bases outside the gene matches: 14. Per the germline V gene, CDR1 is SEHNR and CDR2 is FQNEAQ (reference sequence). The CDR3 loop spans 17 amino acids. Written as DNA, the CDR3 is TGTGCCAGCACCCGAGGGGTGGTGGCGGGAGGGCAAGAGACCCAGTACTTC. Translation gives CASTRGVVAGGQETQYF.

This chain uses TRBV28 with TRBJ2-5; D gene ambiguous. Germline assignment: CDR1 MDHEN and CDR2 SYDVKM. This CDR3 has 12 amino acids. The V gene lost 4 bases and the J gene lost 4 bases, with 7 bases spanning the gap. CDR3 protein: CASSSRGETQYF. CDR3 DNA sequence: TGTGCCAGCAGTTCGCGTGGAGAGACCCAGTACTTC.

CDR3 sequence: CASSYDQGWNQPQHF. In DNA, the CDR3 is TGTGCCAGCAGTTACGACCAGGGTTGGAATCAGCCCCAGCATTTT. V gene TRBV2 combines with J gene TRBJ1-5, with a possible D match to TRBD1 (5 bases). Trimming pared 5 bases from V and 4 bases from J, leaving 15 bases between. Germline V lookup: CDR1 SNHLY, CDR2 FYNNEI. The CDR3 is 15 amino acids.

The V and J genes are TRBV11-2 and TRBJ2-3, with a tentative D call TRBD1 (5 bases). V shed 4 bases and J shed 0 bases, with 11 bases lying between them. Per germline, CDR1 SGHAT and CDR2 FQNNGV. The CDR3 totals 15 residues. DNA for the CDR3: TGTGCCAGCAGCTACGGACACGCTAGCACAGATACGCAGTATTTT. The encoded protein is CASSYGHASTDTQYF.

V and J are TRBV27 and TRBJ1-1; D is uncertain. CDR1 is MNHEY and CDR2 is SMNVEV in the germline V gene (reference sequence). V shed 11 bases and J shed 1 base, with 11 bases lying between them. This CDR3 has 12 residues. The CDR3 bases are TGTGCCCGCGTTCAGTGGAACACTGAAGCTTTCTTT. It codes for CARVQWNTEAFF.